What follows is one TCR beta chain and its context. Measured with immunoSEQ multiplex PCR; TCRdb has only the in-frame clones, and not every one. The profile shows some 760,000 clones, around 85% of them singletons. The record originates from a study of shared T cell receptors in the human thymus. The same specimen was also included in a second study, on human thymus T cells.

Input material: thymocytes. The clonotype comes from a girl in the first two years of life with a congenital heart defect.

This chain's CDR3 is CASSHFRGTNEKLFF. Written as DNA, the CDR3 is TGTGCCAGCAGTCACTTCAGGGGGACCAATGAAAAACTGTTTTTT. The V gene is TRBV6-5, the J gene TRBJ1-4, with 7 bases fitting TRBD1. The germline V gene has CDR1 MNHEY and CDR2 SVGAGI. The CDR3 is 15 amino acids. J lost 5 bases, V lost 5 bases, and 8 bases had no gene match.